These 26 T cell receptor beta chains came from one sample sequenced in a study of shared clonotypes between healthy human individuals (dated by TCRdb to the early 2020s). Libraries were built with the immunoSEQ multiplex PCR assay. TCRdb carries this immuneACCESS record with in-frame sequences only. Its versions omit some clonotypes, under half of them owing to an unresolved V gene in the studies checked, with the rest unexplained. A total of millions of clones appear in this sample, more than 90% of them only once. In total, the top ten clones hold over 0.12% of the sample. The sequenced sample was naive CD4+ T cells sorted from blood. The cell subset or site label corresponds to: CD45RA+ positively selected. These receptors came from a man younger than 35 in good health.

V is TRBV2 and J is TRBJ2-5; TRBD2 matches at 8 bases. V trimming: 5 bases; J trimming: 4 bases; junction bases outside the gene matches: 3. CDR1 and CDR2 from the germline V gene are SNHLY and FYNNEI. CDR3 length: 13 residues. CDR3 region: CASSSGRTETQYF. CDR3 DNA: TGTGCCAGCAGTAGCGGGAGAACAGAGACCCAGTACTTC.

The chain employs TRBV6-1 and TRBJ2-7, with 10 nucleotides matching TRBD2. V lost 3 bases and J lost 3; bases outside the gene matches: 8. This CDR3 is 16 amino acids long. Germline CDR1 is MNHNS and CDR2 is SASEGT. CDR3 in amino acids: CASSDRTSGLIYEQYF. The CDR3 DNA is TGTGCCAGCAGTGACCGGACTAGCGGTTTAATCTACGAGCAGTACTTC.

This chain connects TRBV23-1 to TRBJ2-1, with 7 bases fitting TRBD1. TRBV23-1 qualifies as an ORF whose function is uncertain. Trimming at V came to 2 bases and at J to 1 base, leaving 2 bases not matched to a gene. This CDR3 is 15 amino acids long. The CDR3, as DNA: TGCGCCAGCAGTCAAGTCAGGGGGTCCTACAATGAGCAGTTCTTC. Translating it yields CASSQVRGSYNEQFF.

The chain carries TRBV4-1 and TRBJ2-6, with D maybe TRBD1 (6 bases). Germline V gene lookup returns CDR1 MGHRA and CDR2 YSYEKL. V lost 4 bases and J 2 bases, leaving 15 bases between the germline ends. The CDR3 spans 17 residues. The CDR3 loop reads CASSPLGWGPGANVLTF. The CDR3 DNA reads as TGCGCCAGCAGCCCCCTGGGGTGGGGGCCTGGGGCCAACGTCCTGACTTTC.

This chain joins TRBV5-4 and TRBJ1-4, with 8 bases lining up with TRBD1. CDR1 and CDR2 (germline): SGHNT, YYREEE (reference sequence). There are 15 residues in the CDR3. Trimming removed 5 bases from V and 5 bases from J; junction bases left unmatched: 8. The CDR3 here is CASSDGQGLNEKLFF. The CDR3 bases are TGTGCCAGCAGTGATGGACAGGGCCTAAATGAAAAACTGTTTTTT.

The chain is built from TRBV6-5 and TRBJ2-7; D is unclear. The germline gives CDR1 MNHEY, CDR2 SVGAGI. The V end was cut by 1 base, the J end by 7 bases, with 8 bases between. CDR3 size: 12 residues. CDR3: CASSYFGREQYF. CDR3 DNA sequence: TGTGCCAGCAGTTACTTTGGCCGGGAGCAGTACTTC.

V usage is TRBV6-1 and J usage is TRBJ2-6; weak D call: TRBD1 (5 bases). V was pared by 0 bases and J by 0 bases, with 12 bases between. CDR3 size: 18 residues. Germline V gives CDR1 MNHNS, CDR2 SASEGT. The CDR3 reads CASSEASQGLSGANVLTF. DNA for the CDR3: TGTGCCAGCAGTGAAGCTAGCCAGGGTCTCTCTGGGGCCAACGTCCTGACTTTC.

The rearrangement uses TRBV11-2 and TRBJ2-5; D tentatively fits TRBD1 or TRBD2 (6 bases each). This CDR3 contains 13 residues. Germline V lookup: CDR1 SGHAT, CDR2 FQNNGV. Trimming left V 7 bases short and J 5 bases short, with 14 bases between. The CDR3 here is CASIGGLGETQYF. The CDR3 DNA follows: TGTGCCAGCATAGGGGGGCTGGGGGAGACCCAGTACTTC.

The V and J genes are TRBV14 and TRBJ1-6; D unclear. The germline V gene has CDR1 SGHDN and CDR2 FVKESK. This CDR3 has 15 amino acids. Between the trimmed V and J ends, which lost 0 bases and 10 bases, there was a span of 13 bases. Written as DNA, the CDR3 is TGTGCCAGCAGCCAAGATCAGAGGGTGAACTCACCCCTCCACTTT. This gives the protein CASSQDQRVNSPLHF.

CDR3 bases: TGTGCCAGCAGCGTCACTTCCTCCTACGAGCAGTACTTC. Residues: CASSVTSSYEQYF. V and J are TRBV9 and TRBJ2-7; D is uncertain. This CDR3 has 13 residues. Trimming cost V 2 bases and J 0 bases, with 6 bases left between them. Germline CDR1 reads SGDLS; CDR2 reads YYNGEE.

The chain joins TRBV6-1 to TRBJ2-5; 15 positions agree with TRBD2. Germline CDR1 MNHNS, CDR2 SASEGT. The CDR3 is 13 residues long. V shed 8 bases and J 5 bases; nucleotides not matched to a gene: 0. The CDR3 nucleotides read TGTGCCAGCGGGACTAGCGGGAGGGAGACCCAGTACTTC. Its protein is CASGTSGRETQYF.

This chain joins TRBV28 and TRBJ2-3, with 8 bases lining up with TRBD2. Germline trimming cut 1 base from V and 2 bases from J; bases unmatched to any gene: 5. Germline V gene lookup returns CDR1 MDHEN and CDR2 SYDVKM. This CDR3 is 16 amino acids long. CDR3 in DNA: TGTGCCAGCAGTTTATTGGCGGGGGGTATCACAGATACGCAGTATTTT. As protein: CASSLLAGGITDTQYF.

The rearrangement joins TRBV9 to TRBJ1-4; no definite D call. Trimming stripped 2 bases from V and 5 bases from J, with 13 bases between. Per germline, CDR1 SGDLS and CDR2 YYNGEE. The CDR3 consists of 15 residues. CDR3: CASSVLGNPNEKLFF. CDR3 DNA sequence: TGTGCCAGCAGCGTCCTGGGGAACCCCAATGAAAAACTGTTTTTT.

The chain joins TRBV2 to TRBJ1-4, with 7 bases that match TRBD1. The V gene end was trimmed by 6 bases and the J gene end by 2 bases; junction bases not matched to a gene: 6. Germline CDR1 SNHLY, CDR2 FYNNEI. The CDR3 sequence is 15 residues long. The CDR3: CASRNEQGTNEKLFF. The CDR3 DNA reads as TGTGCCAGCAGGAACGAACAGGGGACTAATGAAAAACTGTTTTTT. The full variable domain, rest sourced from reference TRBV2 and TRBJ1-4, is EPEVTQTPSHQVTQMGQEVILRCVPISNHLYFYWYRQILGQKVEFLVSFYNNEISEKSEIFDDQFSVERPDGSNFTLKIRSTKLEDSAMYFCASRNEQGTNEKLFFGSGTQLSVL.

The chain carries TRBV6-6 and TRBJ2-7, with TRBD2 as a possible D gene (6 bases). The CDR3 extends over 15 amino acids. V dropped 0 bases and J dropped 1 base, with 10 bases sitting between them. CDR1 is MNHNY, CDR2 SVGAGI, per germline (reference sequence). The CDR3 protein is CASSYSGGISYEQYF. DNA of the CDR3: TGTGCCAGCAGTTACTCGGGCGGGATTTCCTACGAGCAGTACTTC.

The chain couples TRBV10-2 to TRBJ2-7; D is unclear. This CDR3 is 13 amino acids long. V was pared by 5 bases and J by 6 bases, with 14 bases between. Germline-derived CDR1 and CDR2 are WSHSY and SAAADI. CDR3 DNA sequence: TGCGCCAGCAGTCCTGTGGGGTTTATCGAGCAGTACTTC. Residues: CASSPVGFIEQYF.

The chain couples TRBV5-6 to TRBJ2-7, with D perhaps TRBD1 (6 bases). With 3 bases removed from V and 0 bases from J, the gap between germline ends came to 10 bases. CDR1 SGHDT and CDR2 YYEEEE come from the germline V gene. The CDR3 sequence is 14 residues long. The DNA of the CDR3 is TGTGCCAGCAGCTGGACAGACCGCTCCTACGAGCAGTACTTC. Translation gives CASSWTDRSYEQYF.

Only one count was recorded for this clone. This chain links TRBV27 with TRBJ2-1; D is perhaps TRBD1 (5 bases). The CDR3 extends over 16 amino acids. CDR1 MNHEY and CDR2 SMNVEV come from the germline V gene (reference sequence). V was clipped by 4 bases and J by 2 bases, with 15 bases between them. The CDR3 here is CASSSQGRVAYNEQFF. DNA for the CDR3: TGTGCCAGCAGTTCCCAGGGCAGGGTCGCCTACAATGAGCAGTTCTTC.

As to this clone: Other nucleotide sequences from this sample produce the same CDR3. CDR3 sequence reads: CASSGGLQETQYF. The CDR3 DNA follows: TGTGCCAGCTCGGGGGGCCTCCAAGAGACCCAGTACTTC. The V call is TRBV2, the J call TRBJ2-5; a weak D match, TRBD2 (7 bases). Germline V lookup: CDR1 SNHLY, CDR2 FYNNEI. With 8 bases removed from V and 1 base from J, the gap between germline ends came to 11 bases. The CDR3 has 13 amino acids.

Concerning this clone itself: Other DNA sequences in this sample translate to the same CDR3. The CDR3 sequence is CATSSQGGGTEAFF. For the CDR3, the DNA is TGTGCCACCAGCAGTCAGGGAGGTGGCACTGAAGCTTTCTTT. The chain links TRBV15 to TRBJ1-1, with a possible D match to TRBD1 (5 bases). The CDR3 is made up of 14 amino acids. Trimming removed 3 bases from V and 4 bases from J, with 12 bases in between. Germline CDR1 reads LNHNV; CDR2 reads YYDKDF (reference sequence).

This clone was detected once. The same CDR3 can be traced to other DNA sequences in this sample. The V gene is TRBV5-1, the J gene TRBJ2-5; D is undetermined. The CDR3 is 13 residues long. Per the germline V gene, CDR1 is SGHRS and CDR2 is YFSETQ. The V and J ends lost 0 bases and 5 bases respectively, with 8 bases between them. CDR3 sequence: CASSLGPRETQYF. Written as DNA, the CDR3 is TGCGCCAGCAGCTTGGGACCCAGGGAGACCCAGTACTTC.

This rearrangement joins TRBV27 to TRBJ2-7; 10 nucleotides align to TRBD1. Germline V gene data show CDR1 as MNHEY and CDR2 as SMNVEV (reference sequence). The J segment lost 1 base and the V segment lost 6 bases, leaving 3 bases of the junction unmatched. This CDR3 has 14 residues. For the CDR3, the DNA is TGTGCCAGCAGCAGGGACAGGGGTTCCTACGAGCAGTACTTC. It codes for CASSRDRGSYEQYF.

This clone was found a few times. The chain recombines TRBV2 with TRBJ1-1; 12 positions agree with TRBD1. The CDR3 sequence is 14 residues long. V lost 4 bases and J lost 7; bases outside the gene matches: 4. CDR1 SNHLY and CDR2 FYNNEI come from the germline V gene. This CDR3 is CASSGDRGPIEAFF. The CDR3 nucleotides read TGTGCCAGCAGTGGGGACAGGGGGCCGATTGAAGCTTTCTTT.

The V call is TRBV5-1, the J call TRBJ2-7; TRBD2 matches at 10 bases. Germline CDR1 SGHRS, CDR2 YFSETQ. With V trimmed by 4 bases and J by 4 bases, 8 bases remained unmatched. CDR3 size: 15 residues. CDR3 residues: CASSTTGLAAYEQYF. CDR3 sequence (DNA): TGCGCCAGCAGCACAACCGGACTAGCGGCTTACGAGCAGTACTTC.

This chain joins TRBV18 and TRBJ2-1, with 7 bases fitting TRBD2. Losses at the gene ends were 8 bases for V and 0 bases for J; bases not matched to a gene: 7. Germline values: CDR1 KGHSH, CDR2 LQKENI. The CDR3 is made up of 15 amino acids. Here the CDR3 DNA reads TGTGCCAGCCACCAGGGCGGGAGCTCCTACAATGAGCAGTTCTTC. Protein sequence: CASHQGGSSYNEQFF.

V usage is TRBV18 and J usage is TRBJ2-2, with a weak D call TRBD2 (5 bases). This CDR3 has 16 residues. Trimming removed 2 bases from V and 2 bases from J, with 12 bases in between. The germline CDR1 and CDR2 sequences are KGHSH and LQKENI. The CDR3 nucleotides are TGTGCCAGCTCACCAATAGGAGGTGGTAACACCGGGGAGCTGTTTTTT. Its translation is CASSPIGGGNTGELFF. The full variable domain, in which reference TRBV18 and TRBJ2-2 provide the parts outside the CDR3, is NAGVMQNPRHLVRRRGQEARLRCSPMKGHSHVYWYRQLPEEGLKFMVYLQKENIIDESGMPKERFSAEFPKEGPSILRIQQVVRGDSAAYFCASSPIGGGNTGELFFGEGSRLTVL.